Listed below are T cell receptor beta chains from one sample, sequenced in a study of blood T cell repertoires in COVID-19. Generated by immunoSEQ multiplex PCR, the TCRdb table keeps only in-frame clones and is missing some. The data contain 250,000 to 400,000 clones, roughly 90% of them singletons. Input material: PBMCs or T cells enriched from blood (not recorded which). The origin of the receptors is a man between 60 and 75 years old who had recovered from COVID-19. CDR3s include the opening cysteine and the closing phenylalanine or tryptophan. D genes are given only for firm matches. Rows give clone size only sometimes, using once, few, many, or a class for an expanded clone.

v_gene,j_gene,d_gene,abundance,CDR3aa,CDR3nt
TRBV7-9,TRBJ2-2,.,once,CACLGGGGELFF,TGTGCCTGTCTCGGGGGAGGCGGGGAGCTGTTTTTT
TRBV28,TRBJ2-1,.,.,CASTTPGNEQFF,TGTGCCAGCACTACGCCCGGCAATGAGCAGTTCTTC
TRBV28,TRBJ2-7,.,.,CASSFLRVGVNEQYF,TGTGCCAGCAGTTTCCTAAGGGTGGGAGTGAACGAGCAGTACTTC
TRBV7-8,TRBJ1-6,TRBD1,.,CASSSDRGNSPLHF,TGTGCCAGCAGCTCGGACAGGGGAAATTCACCCCTCCACTTT
TRBV28,TRBJ1-3,.,.,CASAFGMGGNTIYF,TGTGCCAGCGCCTTCGGGATGGGGGGAAACACCATATATTTT
TRBV10-2,TRBJ2-3,TRBD1,.,CASRLQGAGTDTQYF,TGCGCCAGCAGATTACAGGGGGCAGGCACAGATACGCAGTATTTT
TRBV5-1,TRBJ2-7,TRBD2,.,CASSYGRPYYEQYF,TGCGCCAGCAGCTACGGGAGGCCATACTACGAGCAGTACTTC
TRBV2,TRBJ1-2,.,few,CASKFGQLYGYTF,TGTGCCAGCAAATTTGGACAGCTCTATGGCTACACCTTC
TRBV30,TRBJ2-7,.,.,CAWSSTVPYEQYF,TGTGCCTGGAGTTCGACAGTTCCGTACGAGCAGTACTTC
TRBV7-3,TRBJ1-4,.,.,CASSRGQLEKLFF,TGTGCCAGCAGCCGTGGACAGCTTGAAAAACTGTTTTTT
TRBV7-2,TRBJ1-2,.,.,CASSLSPASGYGYTF,TGTGCCAGCAGTCTTTCGCCGGCTAGCGGGTATGGCTACACCTTC
TRBV14,TRBJ2-3,TRBD2,once,CASSQRLAGLTDTQYF,TGTGCCAGCAGCCAGCGGCTAGCGGGACTCACAGATACGCAGTATTTT
TRBV18,TRBJ2-1,TRBD2,.,CASSPGTSGNEQFF,TGTGCCAGCTCACCAGGGACTAGCGGCAATGAGCAGTTCTTC
TRBV10-1,TRBJ1-2,TRBD1,.,CASSSDRERGYTF,TGCGCCAGCAGTTCGGACAGGGAAAGGGGCTACACCTTC
TRBV28,TRBJ2-7,.,.,CASSFPGGGGTSYEQYF,TGTGCCAGCAGTTTCCCCGGAGGTGGCGGGACCTCCTACGAGCAGTACTTC
TRBV7-9,TRBJ1-2,.,.,CASSFGQSFNYGYTF,TGTGCCAGCAGCTTTGGACAGAGTTTTAACTATGGCTACACCTTC
TRBV7-9,TRBJ2-2,TRBD1,.,CASRFQGAAVSGELFF,TGTGCCAGCAGATTTCAGGGGGCCGCAGTATCCGGGGAGCTGTTTTTT
TRBV30,TRBJ2-1,TRBD2,.,CAWSLLAGYVQFF,TGTGCCTGGAGTCTTCTAGCGGGGTATGTGCAGTTCTTC
TRBV19,TRBJ2-7,.,once,CASRNSPGQPRVYF,TGTGCCAGTAGAAATAGCCCGGGACAACCCAGGGTGTACTTC
TRBV6-5,TRBJ2-5,.,.,CASRRLAGDQETQYF,TGTGCCAGCAGGAGACTAGCAGGGGATCAAGAGACCCAGTACTTC
TRBV5-8,TRBJ1-5,TRBD1,.,CASSLRQGLSNQPQHF,TGTGCCAGCAGCTTGCGACAGGGCCTTAGCAATCAGCCCCAGCATTTT
TRBV28,TRBJ1-2,TRBD1,.,CASSLPGTGYYGYTF,TGTGCCAGCAGTCTCCCCGGGACAGGGTACTATGGCTACACCTTC